The present T cell receptor (beta chain) was sequenced within a study of cytomegalovirus exposure and HLA in healthy donors. General study results and limits: High sensitivity and specificity were reportedly achieved when the classifier diagnosed cytomegalovirus status. Cytomegalovirus-associated TCR beta chains were listed, numbering 164. Sequencing artifact likely explains a cluster of highly shared sequence variants.

V was trimmed by 7 bases and J by 4 bases, leaving 13 bases between them. This CDR3 has 13 residues. Germline values: CDR1 SEHNR, CDR2 FQNEAQ (reference sequence). Both 60 Vbeta primers and 13 Jbeta primers went into the PCR. Repertoires were generated with immunoSEQ multiplex PCR, while TCRdb's copy carries only in-frame clones and drops some. The table has about 190,000 clones, about 13% seen once. This clone was counted between two and nine times. Its antigen remains unidentified. The sequenced material came from PBMCs. The gene calls are TRBV7-9 and TRBJ1-2; TRBD1 might be the D (6 bases). The receptor was isolated from a man between 50 and 59 years old in good health and CMV-seropositive. As DNA, the CDR3 is TGTGCCAGCATACAGGGACCAGGCTATGGCTACACCTTC. It codes for CASIQGPGYGYTF.